The source of this T cell receptor beta chain is a study of T and B cells in COVID-19 patients (dated by TCRdb to the early 2020s). Describing the broader study: In this study, adaptive immunity was profiled in COVID-19 patients who either had active infection or had recovered, using TRB and IGH repertoire sequencing of peripheral blood. A recovered cohort was made up of 15 to 19 patients contributing roughly 20 samples, mostly after mild to moderate COVID-19 managed as outpatients. A median age of around 33 years was recorded in the recovered cohort versus around 67 years in the active-infection cohort. Critical illness requiring mechanical ventilation or ECMO was present in about 55% of the 20 patients in the active-infection cohort. Comorbidities linked to unfavorable COVID-19 outcome were present in 18 of 20 patients in the active-infection cohort. The repository of TCR and BCR sequences included over 55 time points from 37 patients, and more than 8.3 million TCR sequences were analysed. Two patients were included in both the recovered and active cohorts because samples were available from active disease and after recovery. Repertoire analyses used an age-matched reference group of just under 40 healthy donors who were negative for COVID-19 antibodies as the comparison. As many as 9 follow-up blood samples were taken per patient, and some of the samples covered different disease stages within the same individual. Overall results and qualifications from the work: Blood samples obtained from mildly ill patients during symptoms, as well as early samples obtained from severe cases, were available only in scarce numbers. The recovered cohort had some 2,500 exclusive TCR clusters, including around 30 low-pGen clusters. It was stated that prospective validation of the reported TCR clusters was required before the clusters could be put to clinical use. During active COVID-19 the TRB repertoires were highly clonal, but at recovery diversity and richness rose above the levels seen in healthy donors. The cohort was considered too small for HLA contributions to COVID-19 susceptibility or severity to be assessed. Specific T cell subsets (CD4+/Treg/CD8+) and sorted SARS-CoV-2-responsive or tetramer+ T cells had not yet been sequenced, and these experiments were ongoing. Strongly skewed TRBV/TRBJ gene usage was reported in patients with COVID-19.

The CDR3, cysteine through phenylalanine, is 17 amino acids long. Only the CDR3 part of the read is kept: 51 bases, read in frame from the first base. CDR1 and CDR2 (LGHNA, YSLEER) derive from the germline V gene. V sheds 0 bases and J sheds 2 bases, leaving 14 bases between their ends. On this clonotype itself: Its antigen remains undetermined. No base quality information exists; no much larger clone differs at one position.

Sequencing instrument: Illumina MiSeq. Multiplex PCR with BIOMED2 TRB-A/B primer pools was used to amplify the TRB rearrangements. Illumina-compatible adapters and 7-nucleotide sample barcodes were attached to the amplicons through two consecutive PCRs. All library PCRs used Phusion HS II polymerase. Amplicons were gel-purified with the NucleoSpin Gel and PCR Clean-up kit, quantified on Qubit, and pooled at approximately 3.9 nM. The quality of the amplicon pool was checked on an Agilent 2100 Bioanalyzer prior to Illumina next-generation sequencing. The authors' pipeline ran thus. Annotation of TRB rearrangements was performed with MiXCR 3.0.8 using the default MiXCR reference library. Non-productive reads and sequences with fewer than 2 reads were removed, and each unique CDR3 nucleotide sequence was counted as one clone. Clonality, diversity, richness and V-J gene usage were computed in R 3.5.1. TCR clustering by CDR3 similarity used GLIPH2, with generation probabilities calculated by OLGA. Only GLIPH2 clusters with at least four unique TCR clonotypes present in at least three individuals were retained. TCRdb took the public reads, trimmed them with fastp at Q25, ran MiXCR for clone calling and kept in-frame beta chains. Entries that share a CDR3 protein sequence are merged under the most common genes and DNA. These V and J calls originate from TCRdb's pipeline instead of the authors' own analysis. The sample table holds a few thousand distinct CDR3 sequences, of which 25% to 30% were seen once. Over 9.5% of the sample is held by the ten biggest clonotypes.

Genomic DNA extracted from blood was used in amounts of roughly 230-550 ng for amplification of TRB repertoires. This clonotype originated in a human donor with active COVID-19. Sequencing was done on a sample of blood. Rearrangement joined TRBV4-3 to TRBJ2-1; the D gene identity is not certain. The CDR3 region: CASSQDPHLGAYNEQFF. The nucleotides read TGCGCCAGCAGCCAAGACCCCCATCTAGGAGCCTACAATGAGCAGTTCTTC.